These 5 T cell receptor beta chains came from one sample sequenced in a study of cytomegalovirus exposure and HLA in healthy donors. Libraries were prepared by immunoSEQ multiplex PCR; TCRdb keeps only in-frame clonotypes and omits some of them. The table includes 300,000 or so clones, around 90% detected once. Sequenced material: PBMCs. These receptors all stem from a man aged 25 to 40 in good health and CMV-seronegative.

The chain has TRBV2 and TRBJ2-1; D remains unclear. V gave up 0 bases and J gave up 3 bases, with 9 bases separating them. CDR3 size: 15 residues. Germline CDR1 reads SNHLY; CDR2 reads FYNNEI. In DNA, the CDR3 is TGTGCCAGCAGTGAAGCGGCGAGACACTACAATGAGCAGTTCTTC. This translates into CASSEAARHYNEQFF.

The V gene is TRBV5-1, the J gene TRBJ1-6; 7 bases map to TRBD1. The V and J ends lost 3 bases and 5 bases, in that order; junction bases with no gene match: 2. Per germline, CDR1 SGHRS and CDR2 YFSETQ. The CDR3 totals 14 residues. The CDR3 nucleotides are TGCGCCAGCAGCTGGGGACAGAATAATTCACCCCTCCACTTT. Its translation is CASSWGQNNSPLHF.

This clone was seen once. The rearrangement uses TRBV6-5 and TRBJ1-1, with D maybe TRBD1 (6 bases). Germline V CDR1 and CDR2: MNHEY, SVGAGI. The CDR3 extends over 12 amino acids. V gave up 7 bases and J gave up 4 bases, with 10 bases separating them. The CDR3 region is CASNRGGTEAFF. CDR3 bases: TGTGCCAGCAACCGAGGGGGCACTGAAGCTTTCTTT.

This clone has a single count. V is TRBV25-1 and J is TRBJ2-7, with TRBD1 identical over 9 bases. Germline CDR1 is MGHDK and CDR2 is SYGVNS. V dropped 10 bases and J dropped 6; count of bases not matched to a gene: 7. CDR3 length: 12 residues. CDR3: CATRQGGSEQYF. The CDR3 DNA is TGTGCCACCAGACAGGGGGGAAGCGAGCAGTACTTC.

The rearrangement joins TRBV4-3 to TRBJ2-7; TRBD2 agrees at 12 bases. Germline V CDR1 and CDR2: LGHNA, YSLEER. The CDR3 spans 16 residues. Trimming at V came to 0 bases and at J to 2 bases, leaving 2 bases not matched to a gene. The CDR3 region has the DNA TGCGCCAGCAGCCAAGATCCTAGCGGGGGGGCCTACGAGCAGTACTTC. This sequence encodes CASSQDPSGGAYEQYF.